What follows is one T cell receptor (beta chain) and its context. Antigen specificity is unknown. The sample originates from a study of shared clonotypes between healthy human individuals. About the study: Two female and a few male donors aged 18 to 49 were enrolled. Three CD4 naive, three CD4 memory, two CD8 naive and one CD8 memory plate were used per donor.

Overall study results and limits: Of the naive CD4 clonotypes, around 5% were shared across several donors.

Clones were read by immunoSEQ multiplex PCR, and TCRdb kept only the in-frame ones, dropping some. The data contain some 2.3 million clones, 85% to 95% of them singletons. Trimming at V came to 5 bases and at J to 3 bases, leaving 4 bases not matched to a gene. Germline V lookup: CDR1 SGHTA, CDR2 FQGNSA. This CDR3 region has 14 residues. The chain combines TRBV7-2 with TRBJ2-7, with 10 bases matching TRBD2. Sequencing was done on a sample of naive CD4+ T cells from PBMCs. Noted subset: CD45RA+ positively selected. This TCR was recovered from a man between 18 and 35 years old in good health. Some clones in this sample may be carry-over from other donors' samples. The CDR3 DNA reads TGTGCCAGCAGCAGGGCTAGCGGGAGCTACGAGCAGTACTTC. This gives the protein CASSRASGSYEQYF.